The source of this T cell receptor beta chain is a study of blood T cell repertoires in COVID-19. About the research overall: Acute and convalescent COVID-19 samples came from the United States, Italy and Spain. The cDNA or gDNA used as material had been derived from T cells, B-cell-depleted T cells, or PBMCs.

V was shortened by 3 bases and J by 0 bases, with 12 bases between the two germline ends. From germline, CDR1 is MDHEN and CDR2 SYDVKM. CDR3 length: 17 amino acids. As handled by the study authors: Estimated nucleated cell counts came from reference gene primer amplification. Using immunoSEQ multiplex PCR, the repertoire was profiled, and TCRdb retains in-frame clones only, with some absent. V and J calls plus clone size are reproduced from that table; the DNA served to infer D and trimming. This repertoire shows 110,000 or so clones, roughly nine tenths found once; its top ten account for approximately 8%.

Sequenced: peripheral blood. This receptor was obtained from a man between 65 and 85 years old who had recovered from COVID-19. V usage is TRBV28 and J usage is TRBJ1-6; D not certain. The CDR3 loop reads CASSFASPSSYNSPLHF. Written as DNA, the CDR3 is TGTGCCAGCAGTTTTGCCTCCCCGAGCTCCTATAATTCACCCCTCCACTTT.